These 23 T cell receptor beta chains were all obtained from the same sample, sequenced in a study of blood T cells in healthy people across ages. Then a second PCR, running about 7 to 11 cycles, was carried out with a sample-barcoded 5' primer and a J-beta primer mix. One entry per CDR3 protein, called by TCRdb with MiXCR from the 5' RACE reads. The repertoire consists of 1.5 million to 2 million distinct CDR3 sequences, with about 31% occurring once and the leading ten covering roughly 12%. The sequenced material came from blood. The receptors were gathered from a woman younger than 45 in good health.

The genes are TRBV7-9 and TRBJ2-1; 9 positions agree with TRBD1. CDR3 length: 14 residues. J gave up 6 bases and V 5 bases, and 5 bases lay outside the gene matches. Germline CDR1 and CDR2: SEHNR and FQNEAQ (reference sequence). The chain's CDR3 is CASSRTGVANEQFF. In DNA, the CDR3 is TGTGCCAGCAGCCGGACAGGGGTGGCCAATGAGCAGTTCTTC.

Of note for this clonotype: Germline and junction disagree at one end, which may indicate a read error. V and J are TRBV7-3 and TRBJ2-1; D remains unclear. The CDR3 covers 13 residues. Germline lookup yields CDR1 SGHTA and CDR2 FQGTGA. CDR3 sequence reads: CAGSLGGSNEQFF. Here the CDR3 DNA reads TGTGCCGGCAGCTTGGGCGGAAGCAATGAGCAGTTCTTC.

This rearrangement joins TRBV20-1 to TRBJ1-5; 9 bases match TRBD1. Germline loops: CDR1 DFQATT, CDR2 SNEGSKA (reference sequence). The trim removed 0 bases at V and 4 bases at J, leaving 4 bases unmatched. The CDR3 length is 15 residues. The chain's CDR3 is CSAREGGQGNQPQHF. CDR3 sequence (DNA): TGCAGTGCTAGAGAAGGGGGACAGGGTAATCAGCCCCAGCATTTT.

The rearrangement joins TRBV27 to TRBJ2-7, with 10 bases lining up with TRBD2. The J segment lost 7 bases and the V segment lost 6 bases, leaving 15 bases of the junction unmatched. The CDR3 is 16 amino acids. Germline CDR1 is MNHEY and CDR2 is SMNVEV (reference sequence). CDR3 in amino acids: CASSTVAGGTRREQYF. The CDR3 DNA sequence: TGTGCCAGCAGCACTGTAGCGGGAGGCACCCGAAGGGAGCAGTACTTC.

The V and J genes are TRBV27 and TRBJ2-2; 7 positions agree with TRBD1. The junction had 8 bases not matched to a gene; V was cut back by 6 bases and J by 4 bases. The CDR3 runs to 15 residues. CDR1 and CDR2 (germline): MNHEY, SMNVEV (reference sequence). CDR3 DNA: TGTGCCAGCAGCGCACAGACAGGGTTCACCGGGGAGCTGTTTTTT. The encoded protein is CASSAQTGFTGELFF.

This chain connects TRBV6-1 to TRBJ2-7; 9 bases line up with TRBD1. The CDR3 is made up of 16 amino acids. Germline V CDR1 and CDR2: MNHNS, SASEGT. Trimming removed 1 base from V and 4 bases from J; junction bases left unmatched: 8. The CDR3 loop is CASSEGEGTGWYEQYF. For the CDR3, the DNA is TGTGCCAGCAGTGAAGGGGAGGGGACAGGGTGGTACGAGCAGTACTTC.

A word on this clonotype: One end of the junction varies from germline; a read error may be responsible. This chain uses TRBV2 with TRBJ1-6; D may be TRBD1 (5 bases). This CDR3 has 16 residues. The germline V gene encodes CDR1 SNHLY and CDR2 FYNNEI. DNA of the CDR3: TGTGCTAGCAGTGGGCGGGCCGGGGGAAAGAATTCACCCCTCCACTTT. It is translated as CASSGRAGGKNSPLHF.

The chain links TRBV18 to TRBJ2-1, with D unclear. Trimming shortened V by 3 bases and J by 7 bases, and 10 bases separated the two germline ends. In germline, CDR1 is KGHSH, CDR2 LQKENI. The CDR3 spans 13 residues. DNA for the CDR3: TGTGCCAGCTCACCTAGAGTCCAAAATGAGCAGTTCTTC. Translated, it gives CASSPRVQNEQFF.

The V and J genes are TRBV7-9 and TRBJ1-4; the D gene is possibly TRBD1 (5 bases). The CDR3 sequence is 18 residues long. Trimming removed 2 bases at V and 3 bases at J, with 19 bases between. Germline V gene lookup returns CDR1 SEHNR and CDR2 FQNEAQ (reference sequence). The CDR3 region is CASSLFMGPPHPNEKLFF. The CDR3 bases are TGTGCCAGCAGCTTATTTATGGGGCCGCCGCACCCTAATGAAAAACTGTTTTTT.

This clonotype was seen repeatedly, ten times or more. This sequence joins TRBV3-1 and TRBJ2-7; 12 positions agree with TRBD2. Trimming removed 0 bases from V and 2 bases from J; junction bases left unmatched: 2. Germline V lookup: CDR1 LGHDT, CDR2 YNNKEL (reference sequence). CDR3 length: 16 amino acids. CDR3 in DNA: TGTGCCAGCAGCCAAGACGGACTAGCGGGGACCTACGAGCAGTACTTC. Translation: CASSQDGLAGTYEQYF.

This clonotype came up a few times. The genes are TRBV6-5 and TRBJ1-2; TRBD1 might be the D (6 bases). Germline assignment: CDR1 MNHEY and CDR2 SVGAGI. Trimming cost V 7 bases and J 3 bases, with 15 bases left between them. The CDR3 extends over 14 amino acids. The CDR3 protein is CASNRGPLDYGYTF. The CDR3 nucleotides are TGTGCCAGCAATCGGGGGCCGCTAGACTATGGCTACACCTTC.

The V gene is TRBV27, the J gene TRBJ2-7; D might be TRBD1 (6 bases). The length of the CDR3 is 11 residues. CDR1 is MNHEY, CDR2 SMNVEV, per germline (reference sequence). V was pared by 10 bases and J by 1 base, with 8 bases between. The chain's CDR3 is CATGASYEQYF. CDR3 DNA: TGTGCCACAGGGGCTTCCTACGAGCAGTACTTC.

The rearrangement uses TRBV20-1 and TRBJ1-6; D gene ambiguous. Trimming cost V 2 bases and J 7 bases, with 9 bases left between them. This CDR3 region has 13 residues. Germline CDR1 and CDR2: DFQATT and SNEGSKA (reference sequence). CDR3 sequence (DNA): TGCAGTGCTAGATGGGATCTAAATTCACCCCTCCACTTT. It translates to CSARWDLNSPLHF.

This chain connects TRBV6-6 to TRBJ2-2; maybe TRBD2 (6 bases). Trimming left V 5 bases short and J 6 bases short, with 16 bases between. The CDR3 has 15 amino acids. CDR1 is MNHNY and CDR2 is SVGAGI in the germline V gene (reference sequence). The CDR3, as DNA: TGTGCCAGCAGTGAGACACCCGGGGGTCCCGGGGAGCTGTTTTTT. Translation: CASSETPGGPGELFF.

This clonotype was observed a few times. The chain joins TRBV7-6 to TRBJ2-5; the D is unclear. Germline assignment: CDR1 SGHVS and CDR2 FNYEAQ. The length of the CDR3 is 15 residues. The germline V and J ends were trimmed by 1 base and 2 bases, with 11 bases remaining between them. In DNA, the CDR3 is TGTGCCAGCAGCTTAGATAGAGGTGCACAAGAGACCCAGTACTTC. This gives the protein CASSLDRGAQETQYF.

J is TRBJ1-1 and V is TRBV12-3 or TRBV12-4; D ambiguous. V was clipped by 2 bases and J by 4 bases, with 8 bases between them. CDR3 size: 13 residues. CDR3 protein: CASSLLESTEAFF. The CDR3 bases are TGTGCCAGCAGTTTACTGGAGAGCACTGAAGCTTTCTTT.

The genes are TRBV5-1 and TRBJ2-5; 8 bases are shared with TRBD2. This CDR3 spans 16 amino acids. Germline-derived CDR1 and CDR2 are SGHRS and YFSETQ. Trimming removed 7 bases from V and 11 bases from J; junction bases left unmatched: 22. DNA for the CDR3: TGCGCCAGCGATGCACGCGGGACTAGTTCTATCGATGAGCAGTACTTC. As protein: CASDARGTSSIDEQYF.

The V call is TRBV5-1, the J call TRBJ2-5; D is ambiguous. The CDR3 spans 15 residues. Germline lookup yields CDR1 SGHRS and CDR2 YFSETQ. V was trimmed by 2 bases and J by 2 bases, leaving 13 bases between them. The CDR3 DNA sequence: TGCGCCAGCAGCTTTGACAACCCGGTACAAGAGACCCAGTACTTC. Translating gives CASSFDNPVQETQYF.

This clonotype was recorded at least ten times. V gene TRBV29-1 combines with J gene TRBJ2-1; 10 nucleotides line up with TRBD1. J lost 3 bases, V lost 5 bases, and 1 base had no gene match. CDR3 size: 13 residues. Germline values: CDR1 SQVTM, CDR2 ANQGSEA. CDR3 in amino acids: CSVRDRGYNEQFF. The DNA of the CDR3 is TGCAGCGTTCGGGACAGGGGCTACAATGAGCAGTTCTTC.

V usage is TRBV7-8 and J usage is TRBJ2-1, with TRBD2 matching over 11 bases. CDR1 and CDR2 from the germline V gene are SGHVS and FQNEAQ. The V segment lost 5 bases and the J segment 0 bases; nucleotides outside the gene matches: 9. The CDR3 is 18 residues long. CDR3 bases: TGTGCCAGCAGCCATGGGACTAGCGGAGAATACTCCTACAATGAGCAGTTCTTC. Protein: CASSHGTSGEYSYNEQFF.

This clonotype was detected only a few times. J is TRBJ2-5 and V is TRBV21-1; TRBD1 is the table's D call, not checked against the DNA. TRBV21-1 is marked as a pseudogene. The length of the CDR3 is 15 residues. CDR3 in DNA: TGTGCCAGCAGCAAGGTTGTGGACAGGGTAAAGACCCAGTACTTC. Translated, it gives CASSKVVDRVKTQYF.

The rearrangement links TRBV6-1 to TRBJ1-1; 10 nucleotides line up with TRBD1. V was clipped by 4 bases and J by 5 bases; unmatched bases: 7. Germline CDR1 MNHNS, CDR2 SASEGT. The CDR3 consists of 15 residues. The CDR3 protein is CASSAQGTGETEAFF. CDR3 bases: TGTGCCAGCAGTGCCCAAGGGACAGGGGAAACTGAAGCTTTCTTT.

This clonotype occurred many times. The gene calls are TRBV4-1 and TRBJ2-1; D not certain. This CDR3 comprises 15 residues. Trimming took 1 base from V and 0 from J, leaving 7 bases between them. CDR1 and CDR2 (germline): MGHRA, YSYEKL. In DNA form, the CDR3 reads TGCGCCAGCAGCCAAGTTGCGGACTCCTACAATGAGCAGTTCTTC. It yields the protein CASSQVADSYNEQFF.